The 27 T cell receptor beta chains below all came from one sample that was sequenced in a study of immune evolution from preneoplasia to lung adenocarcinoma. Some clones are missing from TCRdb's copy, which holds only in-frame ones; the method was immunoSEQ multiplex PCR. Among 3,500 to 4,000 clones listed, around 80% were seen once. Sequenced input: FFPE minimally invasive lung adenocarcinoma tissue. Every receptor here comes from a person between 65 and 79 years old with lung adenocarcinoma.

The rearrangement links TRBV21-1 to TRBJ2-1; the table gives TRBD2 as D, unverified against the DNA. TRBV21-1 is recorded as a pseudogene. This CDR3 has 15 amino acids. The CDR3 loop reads CASSKLGGRAAEQFF. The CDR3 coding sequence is TGTGCCAGCAGCAAACTAGGCGGGAGGGCCGCTGAGCAGTTCTTC.

CDR3 loop: CAITKGQGYGYTF. CDR3 sequence (DNA): TGTGCCATCACCAAAGGACAGGGCTATGGCTACACCTTC. This chain links TRBV10-3 with TRBJ1-2; 8 bases map to TRBD1. The CDR3 spans 13 residues. V lost 7 bases and J lost 4; bases outside the gene matches: 5. The germline gives CDR1 ENHRY, CDR2 SYGVKD.

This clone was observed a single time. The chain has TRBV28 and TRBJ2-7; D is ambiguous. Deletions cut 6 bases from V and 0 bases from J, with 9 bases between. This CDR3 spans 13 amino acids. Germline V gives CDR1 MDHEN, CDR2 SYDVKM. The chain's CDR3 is CASRQHNSYEQYF. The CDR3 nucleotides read TGTGCCAGCAGGCAACATAACTCCTACGAGCAGTACTTC.

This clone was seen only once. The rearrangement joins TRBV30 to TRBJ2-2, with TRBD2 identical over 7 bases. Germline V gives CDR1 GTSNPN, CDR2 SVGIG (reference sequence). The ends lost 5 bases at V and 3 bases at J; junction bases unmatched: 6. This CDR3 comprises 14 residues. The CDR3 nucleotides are TGTGCCTGGTGTACTAGCGCCTACACCGGGGAGCTGTTTTTT. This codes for CAWCTSAYTGELFF.

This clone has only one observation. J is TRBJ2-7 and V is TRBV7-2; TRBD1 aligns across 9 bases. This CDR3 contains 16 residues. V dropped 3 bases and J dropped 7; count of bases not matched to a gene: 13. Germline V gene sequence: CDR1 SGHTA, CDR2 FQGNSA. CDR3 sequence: CASSLSSGTGWREQYF. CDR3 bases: TGTGCCAGCAGCTTGAGTTCCGGGACAGGGTGGCGGGAGCAGTACTTC.

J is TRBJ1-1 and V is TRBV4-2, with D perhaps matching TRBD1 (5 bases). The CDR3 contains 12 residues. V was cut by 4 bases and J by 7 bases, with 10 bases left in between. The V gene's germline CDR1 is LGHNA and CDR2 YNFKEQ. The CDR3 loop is CASSLGPYEAFF. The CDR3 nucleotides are TGTGCCAGCAGCCTGGGACCTTATGAAGCTTTCTTT.

In nucleotides, the CDR3 is TGCGCCAGCAGCCAACCCTTCCGGGACAGCTACAATGAGCAGTTCTTC. It is translated as CASSQPFRDSYNEQFF. V usage is TRBV4-1 and J usage is TRBJ2-1, with 7 bases lining up with TRBD1. CDR3 length equals 16 residues. The ends lost 2 bases at V and 3 bases at J; junction bases unmatched: 7. Germline CDR1 MGHRA, CDR2 YSYEKL.

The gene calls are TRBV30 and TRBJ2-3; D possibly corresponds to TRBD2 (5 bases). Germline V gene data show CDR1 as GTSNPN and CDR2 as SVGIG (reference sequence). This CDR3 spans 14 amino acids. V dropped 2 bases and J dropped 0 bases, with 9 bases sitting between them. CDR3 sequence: CAWSPTTSTDTQYF. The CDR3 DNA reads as TGTGCCTGGAGTCCGACTACTAGCACAGATACGCAGTATTTT.

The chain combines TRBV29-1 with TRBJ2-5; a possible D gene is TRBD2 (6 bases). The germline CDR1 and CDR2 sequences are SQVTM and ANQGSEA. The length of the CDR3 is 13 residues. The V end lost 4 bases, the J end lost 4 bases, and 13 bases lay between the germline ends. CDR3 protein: CSVVGGVRETQYF. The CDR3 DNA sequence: TGCAGCGTTGTTGGAGGGGTGAGAGAGACCCAGTACTTC.

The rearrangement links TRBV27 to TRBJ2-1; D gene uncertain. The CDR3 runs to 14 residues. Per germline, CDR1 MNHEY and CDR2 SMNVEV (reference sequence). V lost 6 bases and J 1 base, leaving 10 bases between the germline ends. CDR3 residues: CASSSPGSYNEQFF. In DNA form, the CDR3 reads TGTGCCAGCAGCTCACCGGGTTCCTACAATGAGCAGTTCTTC.

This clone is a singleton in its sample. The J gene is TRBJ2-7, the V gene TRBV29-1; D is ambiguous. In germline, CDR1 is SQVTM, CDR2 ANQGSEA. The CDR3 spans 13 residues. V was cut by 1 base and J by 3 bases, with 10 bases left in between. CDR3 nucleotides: TGCAGCGTTGAAGGGCAGGTTGGCTACGAGCAGTACTTC. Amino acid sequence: CSVEGQVGYEQYF.

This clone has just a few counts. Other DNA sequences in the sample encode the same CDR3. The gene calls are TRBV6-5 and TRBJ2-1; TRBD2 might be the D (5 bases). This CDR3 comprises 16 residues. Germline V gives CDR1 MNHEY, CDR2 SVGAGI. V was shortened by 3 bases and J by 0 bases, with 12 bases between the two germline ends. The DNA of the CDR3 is TGTGCCAGCAGTTATCGGCGGGTGAGCTCCTACAATGAGCAGTTCTTC. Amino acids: CASSYRRVSSYNEQFF.

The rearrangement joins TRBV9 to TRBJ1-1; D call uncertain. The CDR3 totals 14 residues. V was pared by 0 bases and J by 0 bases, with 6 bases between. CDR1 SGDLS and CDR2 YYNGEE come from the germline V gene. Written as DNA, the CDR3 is TGTGCCAGCAGCGTAGTTAGCATGAACACTGAAGCTTTCTTT. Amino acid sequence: CASSVVSMNTEAFF. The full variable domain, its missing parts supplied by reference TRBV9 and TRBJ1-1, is DSGVTQTPKHLITATGQRVTLRCSPRSGDLSVYWYQQSLDQGLQFLIQYYNGEERAKGNILERFSAQQFPDLHSELNLSSLELGDSALYFCASSVVSMNTEAFFGQGTRLTVV.

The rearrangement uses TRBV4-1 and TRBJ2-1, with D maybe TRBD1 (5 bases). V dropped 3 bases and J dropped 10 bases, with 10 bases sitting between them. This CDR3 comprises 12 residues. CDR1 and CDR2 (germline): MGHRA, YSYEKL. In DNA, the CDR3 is TGCGCCAGCAGCCAGGCAGGGAAGGAGCAGTTCTTC. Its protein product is CASSQAGKEQFF.

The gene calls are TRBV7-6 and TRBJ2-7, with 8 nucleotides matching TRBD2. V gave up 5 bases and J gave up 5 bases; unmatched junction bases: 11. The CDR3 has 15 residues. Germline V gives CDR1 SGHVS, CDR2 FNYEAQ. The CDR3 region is CASSQPAGGTHEQYF. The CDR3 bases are TGTGCCAGCAGCCAACCCGCGGGGGGTACCCACGAGCAGTACTTC.

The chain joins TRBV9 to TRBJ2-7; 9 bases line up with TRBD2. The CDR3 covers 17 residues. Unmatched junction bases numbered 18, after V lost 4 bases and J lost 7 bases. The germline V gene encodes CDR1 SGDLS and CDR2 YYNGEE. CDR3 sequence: CASSPGGIAGDLREQYF. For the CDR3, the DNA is TGTGCCAGCAGCCCGGGGGGAATAGCGGGGGATTTGAGAGAGCAGTACTTC.

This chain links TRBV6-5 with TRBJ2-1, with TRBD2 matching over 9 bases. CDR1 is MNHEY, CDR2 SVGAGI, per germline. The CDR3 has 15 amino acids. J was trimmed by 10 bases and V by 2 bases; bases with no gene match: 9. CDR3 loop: CASSYVAGVVKEQFF. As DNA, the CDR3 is TGTGCCAGCAGTTACGTAGCGGGAGTAGTAAAGGAGCAGTTCTTC.

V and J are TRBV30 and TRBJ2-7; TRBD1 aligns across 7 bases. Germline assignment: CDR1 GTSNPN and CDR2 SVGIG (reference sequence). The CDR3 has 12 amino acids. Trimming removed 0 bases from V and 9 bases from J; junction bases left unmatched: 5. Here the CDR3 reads CAWSVLDRAQYF. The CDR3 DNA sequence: TGTGCCTGGAGTGTACTCGACAGGGCGCAGTACTTC.

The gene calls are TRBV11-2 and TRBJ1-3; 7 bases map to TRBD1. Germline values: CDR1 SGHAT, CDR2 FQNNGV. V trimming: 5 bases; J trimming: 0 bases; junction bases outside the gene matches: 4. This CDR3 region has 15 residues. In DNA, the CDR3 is TGTGCCAGCAGCCCACGGACAGGCTCTGGAAACACCATATATTTT. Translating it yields CASSPRTGSGNTIYF.

The chain's CDR3 is CASSLVPAPYNEQFF. The CDR3 nucleotides are TGCGCCAGCAGCTTGGTCCCTGCCCCCTACAATGAGCAGTTCTTC. The chain uses TRBV5-1 and TRBJ2-1; D is ambiguous. V shed 0 bases and J shed 2 bases, with 9 bases lying between them. The germline CDR1 and CDR2 sequences are SGHRS and YFSETQ. The length of the CDR3 is 15 residues.

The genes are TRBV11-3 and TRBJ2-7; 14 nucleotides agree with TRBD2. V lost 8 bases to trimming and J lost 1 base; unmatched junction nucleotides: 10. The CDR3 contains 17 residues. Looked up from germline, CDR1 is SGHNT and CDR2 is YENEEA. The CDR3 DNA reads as TGTGCCAGCGGGGGACTAGCGGGAGACACCGGGTCCTACGAGCAGTACTTC. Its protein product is CASGGLAGDTGSYEQYF.

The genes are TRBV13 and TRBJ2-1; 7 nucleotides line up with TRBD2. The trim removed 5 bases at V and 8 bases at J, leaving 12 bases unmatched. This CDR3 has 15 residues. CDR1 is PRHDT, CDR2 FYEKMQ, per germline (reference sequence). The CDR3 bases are TGTGCCAGCAGCGAATGGACTAGATTTAGCCATGAGCAGTTCTTC. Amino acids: CASSEWTRFSHEQFF.

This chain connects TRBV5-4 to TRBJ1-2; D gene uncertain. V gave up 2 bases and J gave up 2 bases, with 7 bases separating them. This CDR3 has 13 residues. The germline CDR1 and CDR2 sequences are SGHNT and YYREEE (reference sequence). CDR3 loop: CASSFSENYGYTF. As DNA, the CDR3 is TGTGCCAGCAGCTTCTCGGAGAACTATGGCTACACCTTC.

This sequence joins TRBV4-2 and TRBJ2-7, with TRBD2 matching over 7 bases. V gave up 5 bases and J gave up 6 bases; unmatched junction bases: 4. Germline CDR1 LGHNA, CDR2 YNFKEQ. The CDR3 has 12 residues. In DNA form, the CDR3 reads TGTGCCAGCAGCTTATCTAGCGGCGAGCAGTACTTC. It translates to CASSLSSGEQYF.

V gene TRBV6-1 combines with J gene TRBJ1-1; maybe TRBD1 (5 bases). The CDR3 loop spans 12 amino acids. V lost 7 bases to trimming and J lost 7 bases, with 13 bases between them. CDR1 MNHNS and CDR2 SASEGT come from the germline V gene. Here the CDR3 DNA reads TGTGCCAGCACCCTCTGGGGGTTTGAAGCTTTCTTT. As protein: CASTLWGFEAFF.

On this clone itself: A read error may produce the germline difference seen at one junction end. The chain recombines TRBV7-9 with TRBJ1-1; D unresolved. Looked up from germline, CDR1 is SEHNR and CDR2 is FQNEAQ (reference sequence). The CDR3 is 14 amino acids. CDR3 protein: CASSLGGPGTEVFF. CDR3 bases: TGTGCCAGCAGCTTAGGGGGTCCGGGCACTGAAGTTTTCTTT. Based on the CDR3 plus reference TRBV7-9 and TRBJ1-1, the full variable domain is DTGVSQNPRHKITKRGQNVTFRCDPISEHNRLYWYRQTLGQGPEFLTYFQNEAQLEKSRLLSDRFSAERPKGSFSTLEIQRTEQGDSAMYLCASSLGGPGTEVFFGQGTRLTVV.

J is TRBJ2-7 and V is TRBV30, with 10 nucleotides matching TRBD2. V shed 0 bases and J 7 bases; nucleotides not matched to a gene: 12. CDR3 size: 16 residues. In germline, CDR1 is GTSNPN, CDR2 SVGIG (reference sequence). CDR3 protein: CAWSVLAGVWKGEQYF. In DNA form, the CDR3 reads TGTGCCTGGAGTGTCCTAGCGGGAGTTTGGAAAGGGGAGCAGTACTTC.